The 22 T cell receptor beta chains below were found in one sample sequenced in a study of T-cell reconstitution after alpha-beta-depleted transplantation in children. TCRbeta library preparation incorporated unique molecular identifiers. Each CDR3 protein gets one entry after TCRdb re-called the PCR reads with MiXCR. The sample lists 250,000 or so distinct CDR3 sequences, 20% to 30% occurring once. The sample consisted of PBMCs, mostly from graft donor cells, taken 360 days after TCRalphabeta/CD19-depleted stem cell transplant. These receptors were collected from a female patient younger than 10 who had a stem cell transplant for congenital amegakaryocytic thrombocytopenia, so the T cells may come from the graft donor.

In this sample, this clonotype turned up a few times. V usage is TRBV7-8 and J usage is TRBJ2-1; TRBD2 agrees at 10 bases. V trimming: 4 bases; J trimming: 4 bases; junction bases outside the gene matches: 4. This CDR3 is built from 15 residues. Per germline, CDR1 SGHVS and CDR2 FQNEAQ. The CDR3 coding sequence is TGTGCCAGCAGCTCTAGCGGGGGACGGTACAATGAGCAGTTCTTC. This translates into CASSSSGGRYNEQFF.

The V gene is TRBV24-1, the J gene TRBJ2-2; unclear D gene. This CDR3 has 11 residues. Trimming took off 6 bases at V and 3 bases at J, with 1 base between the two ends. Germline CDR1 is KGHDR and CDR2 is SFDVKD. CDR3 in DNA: TGTGCCACCAGTTACACCGGGGAGCTGTTTTTT. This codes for CATSYTGELFF.

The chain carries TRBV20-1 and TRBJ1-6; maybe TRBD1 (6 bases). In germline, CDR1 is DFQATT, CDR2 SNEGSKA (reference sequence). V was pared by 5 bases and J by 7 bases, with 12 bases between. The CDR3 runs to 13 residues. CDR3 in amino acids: CSAGTWRNSPLHF. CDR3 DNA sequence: TGCAGTGCTGGGACATGGCGGAATTCACCCCTCCACTTT.

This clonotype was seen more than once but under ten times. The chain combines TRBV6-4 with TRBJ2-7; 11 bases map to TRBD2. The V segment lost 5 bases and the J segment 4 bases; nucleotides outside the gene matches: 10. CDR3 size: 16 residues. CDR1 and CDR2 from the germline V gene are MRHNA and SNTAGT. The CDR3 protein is CASSFIAGGPGYEQYF. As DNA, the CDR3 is TGTGCCAGCAGTTTCATAGCGGGAGGGCCGGGATACGAGCAGTACTTC.

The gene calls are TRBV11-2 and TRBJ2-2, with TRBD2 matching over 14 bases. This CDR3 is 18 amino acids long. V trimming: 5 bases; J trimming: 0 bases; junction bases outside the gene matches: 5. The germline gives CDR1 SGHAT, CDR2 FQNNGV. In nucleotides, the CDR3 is TGTGCCAGCAGCCGACTAGCGGGAGGGCCCGCGAACACCGGGGAGCTGTTTTTT. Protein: CASSRLAGGPANTGELFF.

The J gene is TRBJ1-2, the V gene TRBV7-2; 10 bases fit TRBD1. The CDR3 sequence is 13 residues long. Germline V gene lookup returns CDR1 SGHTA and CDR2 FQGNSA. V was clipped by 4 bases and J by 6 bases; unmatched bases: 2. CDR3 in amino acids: CASSWTGGDGYTF. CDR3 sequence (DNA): TGTGCCAGCAGCTGGACAGGGGGAGATGGCTACACCTTC.

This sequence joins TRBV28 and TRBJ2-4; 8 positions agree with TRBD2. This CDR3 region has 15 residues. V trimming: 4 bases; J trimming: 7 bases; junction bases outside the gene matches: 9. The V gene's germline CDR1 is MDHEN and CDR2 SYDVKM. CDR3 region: CASSYHPGGANIQYF. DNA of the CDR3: TGTGCCAGCAGTTACCACCCCGGGGGGGCCAACATTCAGTACTTC.

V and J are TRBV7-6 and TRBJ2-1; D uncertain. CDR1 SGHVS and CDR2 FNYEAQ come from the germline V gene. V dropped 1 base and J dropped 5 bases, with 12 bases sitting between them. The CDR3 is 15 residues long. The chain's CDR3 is CASSLGTDPDNEQFF. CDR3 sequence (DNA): TGTGCCAGCAGCTTAGGGACGGACCCGGACAATGAGCAGTTCTTC.

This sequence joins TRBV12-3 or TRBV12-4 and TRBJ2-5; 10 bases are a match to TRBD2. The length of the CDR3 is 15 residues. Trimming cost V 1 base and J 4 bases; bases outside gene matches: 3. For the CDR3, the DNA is TGTGCCAGCAGTTTAGGCCTAGCGGGAGTAGAGACCCAGTACTTC. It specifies CASSLGLAGVETQYF.

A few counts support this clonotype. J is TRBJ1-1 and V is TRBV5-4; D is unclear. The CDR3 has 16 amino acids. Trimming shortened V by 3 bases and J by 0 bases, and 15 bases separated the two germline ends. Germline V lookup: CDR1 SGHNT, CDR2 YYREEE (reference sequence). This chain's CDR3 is CASSSAAGTMNTEAFF. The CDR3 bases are TGTGCCAGCAGCTCGGCGGCGGGAACCATGAACACTGAAGCTTTCTTT.

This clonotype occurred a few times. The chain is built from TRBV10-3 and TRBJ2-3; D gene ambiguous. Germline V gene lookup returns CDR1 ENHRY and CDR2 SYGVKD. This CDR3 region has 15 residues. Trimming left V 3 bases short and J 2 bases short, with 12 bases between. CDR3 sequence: CAISERGTNTDTQYF. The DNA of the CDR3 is TGTGCCATCAGTGAAAGAGGAACCAACACAGATACGCAGTATTTT.

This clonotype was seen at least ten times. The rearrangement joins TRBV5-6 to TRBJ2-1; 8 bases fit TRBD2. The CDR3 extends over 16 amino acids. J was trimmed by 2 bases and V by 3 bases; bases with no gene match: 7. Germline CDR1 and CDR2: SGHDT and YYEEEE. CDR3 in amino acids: CASSWLAGSPYNEQFF. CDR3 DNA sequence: TGTGCCAGCAGCTGGTTAGCGGGGTCGCCCTACAATGAGCAGTTCTTC.

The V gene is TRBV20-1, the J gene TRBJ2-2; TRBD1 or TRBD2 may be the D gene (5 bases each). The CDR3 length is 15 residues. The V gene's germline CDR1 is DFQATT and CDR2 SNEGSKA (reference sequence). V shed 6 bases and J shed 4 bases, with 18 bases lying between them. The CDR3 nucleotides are TGCAGTGCCAGGGACGGCAGGGATCCCACCGGGGAGCTGTTTTTT. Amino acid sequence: CSARDGRDPTGELFF.

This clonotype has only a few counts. Here the CDR3 reads CSARDFGKSSYEQYF. The CDR3 DNA follows: TGCAGTGCTAGAGATTTTGGTAAGAGCTCCTACGAGCAGTACTTC. This rearrangement joins TRBV20-1 to TRBJ2-7; no firm D call. Trimming took off 0 bases at V and 0 bases at J, with 12 bases between the two ends. There are 15 residues in the CDR3. Germline assignment: CDR1 DFQATT and CDR2 SNEGSKA (reference sequence).

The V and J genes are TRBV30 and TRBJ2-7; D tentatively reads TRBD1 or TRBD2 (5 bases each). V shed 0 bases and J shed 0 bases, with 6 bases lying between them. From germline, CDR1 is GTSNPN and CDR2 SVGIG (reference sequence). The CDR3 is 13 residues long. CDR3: CAWSVGVSYEQYF. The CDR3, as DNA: TGTGCCTGGAGTGTGGGGGTCTCCTACGAGCAGTACTTC. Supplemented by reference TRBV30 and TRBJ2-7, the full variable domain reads SQTIHQWPATLVQPVGSPLSLECTVEGTSNPNLYWYRQAAGRGLQLLFYSVGIGQISSEVPQNLSASRPQDRQFILSSKKLLLSDSGFYLCAWSVGVSYEQYFGPGTRLTVT.

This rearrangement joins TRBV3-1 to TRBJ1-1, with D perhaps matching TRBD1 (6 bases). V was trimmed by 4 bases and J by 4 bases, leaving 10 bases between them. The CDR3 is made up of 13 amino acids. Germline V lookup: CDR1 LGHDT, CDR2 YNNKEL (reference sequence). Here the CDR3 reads CASSRGAPTEAFF. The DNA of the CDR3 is TGTGCCAGCAGCCGGGGGGCGCCCACTGAAGCTTTCTTT.

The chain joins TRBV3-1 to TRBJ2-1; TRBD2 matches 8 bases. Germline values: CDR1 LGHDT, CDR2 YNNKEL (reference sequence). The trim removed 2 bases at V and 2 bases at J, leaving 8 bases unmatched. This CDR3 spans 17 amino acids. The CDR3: CASSQFSIAGTYNEQFF. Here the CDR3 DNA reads TGTGCCAGCAGCCAATTCTCCATAGCGGGGACCTACAATGAGCAGTTCTTC.

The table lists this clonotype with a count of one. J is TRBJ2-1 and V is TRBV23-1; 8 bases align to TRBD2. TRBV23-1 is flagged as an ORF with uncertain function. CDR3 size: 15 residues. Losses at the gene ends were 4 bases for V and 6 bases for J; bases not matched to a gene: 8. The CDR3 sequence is CASSPTGTRVNEQFF. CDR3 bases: TGCGCCAGCAGTCCAACCGGGACTAGGGTCAATGAGCAGTTCTTC.

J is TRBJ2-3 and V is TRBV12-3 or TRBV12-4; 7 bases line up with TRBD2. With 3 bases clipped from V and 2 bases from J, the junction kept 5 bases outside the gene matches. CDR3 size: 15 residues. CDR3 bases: TGTGCCAGCAGTTTGAGGACTAGTCTCACAGATACGCAGTATTTT. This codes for CASSLRTSLTDTQYF.

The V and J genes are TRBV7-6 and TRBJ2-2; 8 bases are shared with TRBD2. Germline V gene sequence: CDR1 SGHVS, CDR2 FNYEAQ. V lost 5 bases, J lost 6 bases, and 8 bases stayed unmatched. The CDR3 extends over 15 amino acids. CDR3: CASSISSGFAGELFF. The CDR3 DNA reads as TGTGCCAGCAGCATTTCTAGCGGGTTCGCCGGGGAGCTGTTTTTT.

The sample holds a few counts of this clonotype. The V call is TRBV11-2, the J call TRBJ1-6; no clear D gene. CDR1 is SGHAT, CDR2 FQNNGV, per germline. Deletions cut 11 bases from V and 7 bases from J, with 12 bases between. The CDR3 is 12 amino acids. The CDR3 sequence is CASGIYNSPLHF. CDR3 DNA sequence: TGTGCCTCCGGCATATACAATTCACCCCTCCACTTT.

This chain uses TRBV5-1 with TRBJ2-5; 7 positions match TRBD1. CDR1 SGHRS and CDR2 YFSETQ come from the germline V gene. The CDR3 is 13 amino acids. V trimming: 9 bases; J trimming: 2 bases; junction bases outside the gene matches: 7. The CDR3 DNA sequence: TGCGCCATCAAGGACAGGAAGCAAGAGACCCAGTACTTC. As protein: CAIKDRKQETQYF. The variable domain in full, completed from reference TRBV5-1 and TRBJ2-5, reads KAGVTQTPRYLIKTRGQQVTLSCSPISGHRSVSWYQQTPGQGLQFLFEYFSETQRNKGNFPGRFSGRQFSNSRSEMNVSTLELGDSALYLCAIKDRKQETQYFGPGTRLLVL.